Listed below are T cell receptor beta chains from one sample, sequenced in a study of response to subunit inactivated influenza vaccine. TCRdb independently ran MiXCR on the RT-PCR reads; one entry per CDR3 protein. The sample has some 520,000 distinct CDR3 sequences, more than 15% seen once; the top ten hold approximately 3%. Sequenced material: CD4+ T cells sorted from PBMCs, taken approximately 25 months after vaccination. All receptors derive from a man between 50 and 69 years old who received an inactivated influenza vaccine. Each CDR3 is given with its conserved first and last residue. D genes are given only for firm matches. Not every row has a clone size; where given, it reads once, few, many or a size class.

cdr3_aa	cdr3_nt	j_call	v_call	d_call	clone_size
CASSSIRANSNQPQHF	TGTGCCAGCAGTTCCATCAGGGCAAATAGCAATCAGCCCCAGCATTTT	TRBJ1-5	TRBV6-2/TRBV6-3	.	.
CASRRGQFNSPLHF	TGTGCCAGCAGGCGGGGACAGTTTAATTCACCCCTCCACTTT	TRBJ1-6	TRBV12-3/TRBV12-4	TRBD1	few
CSAKGRLNTEAFF	TGCAGTGCTAAGGGCCGACTGAACACTGAAGCTTTCTTT	TRBJ1-1	TRBV20-1	.	.
CASSQGDSYYSNQPQHF	TGTGCCAGCAGCCAAGGGGACAGTTACTATAGCAATCAGCCCCAGCATTTT	TRBJ1-5	TRBV4-2	TRBD1	few
CASKPSGNTGELFF	TGTGCCAGCAAGCCTAGCGGGAACACCGGGGAGCTGTTTTTT	TRBJ2-2	TRBV6-1	TRBD2	.
CSANRGLDEKLFF	TGCAGTGCGAACCGGGGGTTAGATGAAAAACTGTTTTTT	TRBJ1-4	TRBV20-1	.	.
CSVESMGDTQYF	TGCAGCGTTGAATCGATGGGAGATACGCAGTATTTT	TRBJ2-3	TRBV29-1	.	few
CASSPWGAGKETQYF	TGTGCCAGCAGTCCTTGGGGGGCCGGGAAAGAGACCCAGTACTTC	TRBJ2-5	TRBV12-3/TRBV12-4	.	few
CASSTIRAPYEQYF	TGTGCCAGCAGTACAATCAGGGCTCCCTACGAGCAGTACTTC	TRBJ2-7	TRBV27	.	.
CASLGTLGNQPQHF	TGTGCCAGCTTGGGCACCTTGGGCAATCAGCCCCAGCATTTT	TRBJ1-5	TRBV28	.	few
CSAPLGSGSLITQYF	TGCAGTGCTCCGTTGGGGAGCGGGAGTCTGATTACGCAGTATTTT	TRBJ2-3	TRBV20-1	TRBD2	.
CSVTGTTPYEQYF	TGCAGCGTAACCGGGACAACACCCTACGAGCAGTACTTC	TRBJ2-7	TRBV29-1	.	few
CSARDLRVGTQYF	TGCAGTGCTAGAGATCTTCGAGTCGGTACGCAGTATTTT	TRBJ2-3	TRBV20-1	.	few
CASSTVNRAYEQYF	TGTGCCAGCAGTACCGTAAACAGGGCTTACGAGCAGTACTTC	TRBJ2-7	TRBV6-1	.	few
CASTSRGRNSTDTQYF	TGTGCCAGCACCTCCAGGGGGCGGAATAGCACAGATACGCAGTATTTT	TRBJ2-3	TRBV7-3	TRBD1	few
CSAKTGGTEAFF	TGCAGTGCTAAAACAGGGGGCACTGAAGCTTTCTTT	TRBJ1-1	TRBV20-1	TRBD1	.
CASSENTARQYF	TGTGCCAGCAGCGAAAATACTGCGAGGCAGTACTTC	TRBJ2-7	TRBV7-9	.	.
CAASTDGANVLTF	TGTGCCGCCAGTACGGATGGGGCCAACGTCCTGACTTTC	TRBJ2-6	TRBV12-3/TRBV12-4	.	.